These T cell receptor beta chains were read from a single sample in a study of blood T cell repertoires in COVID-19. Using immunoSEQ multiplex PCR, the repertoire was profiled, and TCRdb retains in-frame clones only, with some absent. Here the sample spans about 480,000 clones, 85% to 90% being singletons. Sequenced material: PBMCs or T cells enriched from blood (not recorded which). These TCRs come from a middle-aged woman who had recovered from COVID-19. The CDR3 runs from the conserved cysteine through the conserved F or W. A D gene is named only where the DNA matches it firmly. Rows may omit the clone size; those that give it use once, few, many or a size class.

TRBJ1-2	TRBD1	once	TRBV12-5	TGTGCTAGTGGTTTGATCCCGCACGGACAGGGAGGGGTACGAAGATTATATGGCTACACCTTC	CASGLIPHGQGGVRRLYGYTF
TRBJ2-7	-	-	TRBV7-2	TGTGCCAGCAGCTTACTGAGAGAGACCTACGAGCAGTACTTC	CASSLLRETYEQYF
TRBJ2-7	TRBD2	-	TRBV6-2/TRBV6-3	TGTGCCAGCAGTTACGGACTAGCGGGGGCGGGGGAGCAGTACTTC	CASSYGLAGAGEQYF
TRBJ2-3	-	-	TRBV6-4	TGTGCCAGCAGCCTGTCGGGACTTAGCACAGATACGCAGTATTTT	CASSLSGLSTDTQYF
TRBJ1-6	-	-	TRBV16	TGTGCCAGCAGCCAATTTCCGGGGAATTCACCCCTCCACTTT	CASSQFPGNSPLHF
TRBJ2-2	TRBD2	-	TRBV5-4	TGTGCCAGCAGCCCGTCGGGACTAGCGGGGAACACCGGGGAGCTGTTTTTT	CASSPSGLAGNTGELFF
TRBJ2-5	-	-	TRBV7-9	TGTGCCAGCAGACCGGACAGTCCCCTCGAGACCCAGTACTTC	CASRPDSPLETQYF
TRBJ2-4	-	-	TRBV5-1	TGCGCCAGCAGCGGTCTACAGGGAGCCAAAAACATTCAGTACTTC	CASSGLQGAKNIQYF
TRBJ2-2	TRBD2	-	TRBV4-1	TGCGCCAGCAAGAAGCGGGAGTCGGAAACCGGGGAGCTGTTTTTT	CASKKRESETGELFF
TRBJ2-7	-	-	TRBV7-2	TGTGCCAGCAGCTTAGGGGGCAGGGCTCTGCAGTACTTC	CASSLGGRALQYF
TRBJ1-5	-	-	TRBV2	TGTGCCAGCAGTTCCCAGGGTCTGGATCAGCCCCAGCATTTT	CASSSQGLDQPQHF
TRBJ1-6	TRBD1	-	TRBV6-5	TGTGCCAGCAGTCTCCCGACAGGGGGGAATTCACCCCTCCACTTT	CASSLPTGGNSPLHF
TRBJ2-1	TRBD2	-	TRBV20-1	TGCAGTGCTAGTTGGGAGGGCCTCTACAATGAGCAGTTCTTC	CSASWEGLYNEQFF
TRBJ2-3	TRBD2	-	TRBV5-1	TGCGCCAGCAGCGTCTCTAGCGGGAGCACAGATACGCAGTATTTT	CASSVSSGSTDTQYF
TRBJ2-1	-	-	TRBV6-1	TGTGCCAGCAGTGAATATATAACTAGGAGCAATGAGCAGTTCTTC	CASSEYITRSNEQFF
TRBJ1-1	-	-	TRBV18	TGTGCCAGCTCACCGAGGGACACCTTAAACACTGAAGCTTTCTTT	CASSPRDTLNTEAFF
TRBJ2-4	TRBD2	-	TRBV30	TGTGCCTGGAGTCATGCGGGAGGACCCTCCCCCAAAAACATTCAGTACTTC	CAWSHAGGPSPKNIQYF
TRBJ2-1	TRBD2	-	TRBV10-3	TGTGCCATCAGTGGCAGGGAGAATGGACTAGGAAACAATGAGCAGTTCTTC	CAISGRENGLGNNEQFF
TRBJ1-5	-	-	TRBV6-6	TGTGCCAGCAAGGCGGACAATCAGCCCCAGCATTTT	CASKADNQPQHF
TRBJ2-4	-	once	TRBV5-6	TGTGCCAGCAGCTTCAACACGCTTAGCGGTTTCCCAAACATTCAGTACTTC	CASSFNTLSGFPNIQYF
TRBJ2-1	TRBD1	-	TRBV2	TGTGCCAGCAGGGTATCCCGGGACAGGCACTACAATGAGCAGTTCTTC	CASRVSRDRHYNEQFF
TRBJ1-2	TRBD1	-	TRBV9	TGTGCCAGCAGCGTAGGGGCACAGGGGTATGGCTACACCTTC	CASSVGAQGYGYTF
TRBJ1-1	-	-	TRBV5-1	TGCGCCAGCAGCACGCAGGGGTCCGCTGAAGCTTTCTTT	CASSTQGSAEAFF
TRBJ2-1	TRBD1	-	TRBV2	TGTGCCAGCAGGCCAACAGGGGGCTCCTACAATGAGCAGTTCTTC	CASRPTGGSYNEQFF
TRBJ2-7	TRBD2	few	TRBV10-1	TGCGCCAGCAGTGAGGCTAGCGGGAGCCGCGAGCAGTACTTC	CASSEASGSREQYF
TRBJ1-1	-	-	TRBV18	TGTGCCAGCTCACAGGGGGTTCAGAGTGAAGCTTTCTTT	CASSQGVQSEAFF
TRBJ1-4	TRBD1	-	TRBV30	TGTGCCTGGAGTAGCTCGGGGACAGGGGGACGTGAAAAACTGTTTTTT	CAWSSSGTGGREKLFF
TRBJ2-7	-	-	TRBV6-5	TGTGCCAGCAGCTTGACGGACACCTACGAGCAGTACTTC	CASSLTDTYEQYF
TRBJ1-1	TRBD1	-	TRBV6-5	TGTGCCAGCAGACTCACCGGGACAGGGAACACTGAAGCTTTCTTT	CASRLTGTGNTEAFF
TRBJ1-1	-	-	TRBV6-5	TGTGCCAGCAGTTACAGCACCGAGAGGGAGCGTGCTTTCTTT	CASSYSTERERAFF
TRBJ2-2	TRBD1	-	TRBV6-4	TGTGCCAGCGTTAGGGACAGAACAAACACCGGGGAGCTGTTTTTT	CASVRDRTNTGELFF
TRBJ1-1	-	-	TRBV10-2	TGCGCCAGCAGTGAGTCGATGGGGGAGGTGAACACTGAAGCTTTCTTT	CASSESMGEVNTEAFF
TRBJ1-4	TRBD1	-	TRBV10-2	TGCGCCAGCATAGAGGACAGGACTAATGAAAAACTGTTTTTT	CASIEDRTNEKLFF
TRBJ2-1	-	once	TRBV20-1	TGCAGTGCAGAGGAGTACAATGAGCAGTTCTTC	CSAEEYNEQFF
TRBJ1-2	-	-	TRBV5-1	TGCGCCAGCAGCCAGACAGGTGGGGAGTTCCTGGGCTACACCTTC	CASSQTGGEFLGYTF
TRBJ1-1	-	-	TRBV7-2	TGTGCCAGCAGCTCGAACCGGTGGGGGACAAACACTGAAGCTTTCTTT	CASSSNRWGTNTEAFF
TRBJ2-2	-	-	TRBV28	TGTGCCAGCAGTTTAAACGGCGGGGAGCTGTTTTTT	CASSLNGGELFF
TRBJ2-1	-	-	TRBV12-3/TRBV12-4	TGTGCCAGCGGGCGGGGCCCAAATGAGCAGTTCTTC	CASGRGPNEQFF
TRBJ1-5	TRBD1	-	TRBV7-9	TGTGCCAGCAGCTCTTACTCCGGGACAGGGATCTATAGCAATCAGCCCCAGCATTTT	CASSSYSGTGIYSNQPQHF
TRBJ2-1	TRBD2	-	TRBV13	TGTGCCAGCAGCTTACGGGGGAGGGCGGAGAATGAGCAGTTCTTC	CASSLRGRAENEQFF
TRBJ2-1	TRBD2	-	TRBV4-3	TGCGCCAGCAGCCAATTTAGGACTAGCGGTACCTACAATGAGCAGTTCTTC	CASSQFRTSGTYNEQFF
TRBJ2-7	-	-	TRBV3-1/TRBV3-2	TGTGCCAGCAGCCAAGGCCAGTCCTACGAGCAGTACTTC	CASSQGQSYEQYF
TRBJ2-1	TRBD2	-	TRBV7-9	TGTGCCAGCAGTCCTCCGGGACTAGCGGGAGTACGGAATGAGCAGTTCTTC	CASSPPGLAGVRNEQFF
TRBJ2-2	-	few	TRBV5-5	TGTGCCAGCAGCTACCGGGCCGGGGAGCTGTTTTTT	CASSYRAGELFF
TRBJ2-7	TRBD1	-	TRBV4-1	TGCGCCAGCAGCCGCAACTCACAGGGGGATTCCTACGAGCAGTACTTC	CASSRNSQGDSYEQYF
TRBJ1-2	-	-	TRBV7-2	TGTGCCAGCAGCTCCAGGGGTAGTTTGGGCTACACCTTC	CASSSRGSLGYTF
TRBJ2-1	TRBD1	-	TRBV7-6	TGTGCCAGCACCCAGGACAGGCGGGACAATGAGCAGTTCTTC	CASTQDRRDNEQFF
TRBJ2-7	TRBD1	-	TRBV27	TGTGCCAGCAGTTTATCCGACAGGGGCTCCTACGAGCAGTACTTC	CASSLSDRGSYEQYF
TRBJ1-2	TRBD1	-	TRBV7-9	TGTGCCAGCAGCTCCATTACAGGGGGCTTGGGTGGCTACACCTTC	CASSSITGGLGGYTF
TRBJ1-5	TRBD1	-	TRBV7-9	TGTGCCAGCAGCTTGGGACAGGGGTCCCAGCCCCAGCATTTT	CASSLGQGSQPQHF
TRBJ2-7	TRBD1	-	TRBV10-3	TGTGCCATCAGTGATAGACAGGGCTCCTACGAGCAGTACTTC	CAISDRQGSYEQYF
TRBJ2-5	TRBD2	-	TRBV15	TGTGCCACCAGCAGAGGGGGGGGGAAAGAGACCCAGTACTTC	CATSRGGGKETQYF
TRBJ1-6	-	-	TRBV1	TGCACCAGCAGCCATGCTCCGGGACAGGGCACCTCACCCCTCCACTTT	CTSSHAPGQGTSPLHF
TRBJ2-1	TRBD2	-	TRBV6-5	TGTGCCAGCAACCTAGGACTAGCGGGTTACAATGAGCAGTTCTTC	CASNLGLAGYNEQFF
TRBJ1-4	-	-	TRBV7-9	TGTGCCAGCAGCTCTCGGCCGGGAGAAAAACTGTTTTTT	CASSSRPGEKLFF